This passage covers 2 T cell receptor beta chains from one sample sequenced in a study of STAT3 mutations in large granular lymphocyte leukemia. Study conclusions and caveats: Every T-cell large granular lymphocyte leukemia patient had at least one immunodominant TCR beta clonotype.

Clones were read by immunoSEQ multiplex PCR, and TCRdb kept only the in-frame ones, dropping some. In the table there are some 13,000 clones, approximately 88% of which are singletons. Their specific antigens are unknown. Specimen: PBMCs. All receptors come from a human donor with T large granular lymphocyte leukemia. Some clones in this sample may be carry-over from other donors' samples.

The chain employs TRBV27 and TRBJ2-5, with no clear D. This CDR3 is 13 amino acids long. Trimming pared 4 bases from V and 3 bases from J, leaving 9 bases between. In germline, CDR1 is MNHEY, CDR2 SMNVEV (reference sequence). CDR3 in amino acids: CASSSPNKETQYF. Here the CDR3 DNA reads TGTGCCAGCAGTTCGCCGAATAAAGAGACCCAGTACTTC.

The chain has TRBV2 and TRBJ2-3; D possibly matches TRBD1 or TRBD2 (5 bases each). CDR1 is SNHLY, CDR2 FYNNEI, per germline. V gave up 5 bases and J gave up 4 bases, with 13 bases separating them. This CDR3 spans 14 amino acids. This CDR3 is CASSRDRYSDTQYF. The CDR3 DNA reads as TGTGCCAGCAGTCGGGACCGTTACTCAGATACGCAGTATTTT.